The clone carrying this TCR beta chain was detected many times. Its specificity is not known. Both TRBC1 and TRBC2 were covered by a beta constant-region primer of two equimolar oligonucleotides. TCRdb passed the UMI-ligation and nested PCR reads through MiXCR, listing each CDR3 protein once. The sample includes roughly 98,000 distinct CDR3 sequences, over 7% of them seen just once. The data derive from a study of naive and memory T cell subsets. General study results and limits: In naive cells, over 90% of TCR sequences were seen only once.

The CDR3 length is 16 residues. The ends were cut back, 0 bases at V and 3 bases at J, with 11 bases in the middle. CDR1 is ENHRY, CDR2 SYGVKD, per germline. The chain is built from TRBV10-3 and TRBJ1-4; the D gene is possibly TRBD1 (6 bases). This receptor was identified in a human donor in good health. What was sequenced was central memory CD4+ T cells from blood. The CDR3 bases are TGTGCCATCAGTGAGTCGAAGACAGGCTCTAATGAAAAACTGTTTTTT. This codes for CAISESKTGSNEKLFF.